What follows are 4 T cell receptor beta chains derived from one specimen sequenced in a study of shared clonotypes between healthy human individuals. Measured with immunoSEQ multiplex PCR; TCRdb has only the in-frame clones, and not every one. Here the sample spans some 350,000 clones, approximately 79% being singletons. Specimen: memory CD4+ T cells sorted from blood. Subset denoted: CD45RA-negative fraction. The receptors shown here come from a man aged 25 to 40 in good health.

The chain has TRBV20-1 and TRBJ1-1; unclear D gene. CDR1 is DFQATT and CDR2 is SNEGSKA in the germline V gene (reference sequence). This CDR3 spans 11 amino acids. V gave up 3 bases and J gave up 6 bases, with 8 bases separating them. DNA for the CDR3: TGCAGTGCTAGTCGGGGTCCTGAAGCTTTCTTT. Protein sequence: CSASRGPEAFF.

This chain joins TRBV2 and TRBJ1-1; 7 bases are a match to TRBD1. CDR1 is SNHLY and CDR2 is FYNNEI in the germline V gene. This CDR3 contains 14 residues. V was pared by 4 bases and J by 5 bases, with 7 bases of the junction left unmatched. CDR3 coding DNA: TGTGCCAGCAGTGGGGCACAGGGGACGACTGAAGCTTTCTTT. Protein: CASSGAQGTTEAFF.

The rearrangement uses TRBV6-1 and TRBJ2-3, with D uncertain. With 6 bases removed from V and 0 bases from J, the gap between germline ends came to 4 bases. Germline V gene sequence: CDR1 MNHNS, CDR2 SASEGT. The CDR3 sequence is 12 residues long. CDR3: CASRSSTDTQYF. The CDR3, as DNA: TGTGCCAGCAGATCAAGCACAGATACGCAGTATTTT.

As to this clone: A much larger clone differs from this one at a single base, so this may be a read error. This chain connects TRBV5-4 to TRBJ1-1; D is possibly TRBD1 (5 bases). The CDR3 contains 14 residues. Germline values: CDR1 SGHNT, CDR2 YYREEE (reference sequence). Between the trimmed V and J ends, which lost 0 bases and 0 bases, there was a span of 6 bases. Written as DNA, the CDR3 is TGTGCCAGCAGCTTGGGACAGATGAACACTGAAGCTTTCTTT. This translates into CASSLGQMNTEAFF.